This T cell receptor (beta chain) was sequenced during a study of T cell clones after liver transplantation. Across the whole study: Liver transplant recipients had immunosuppression withdrawal attempted within 2 years. Tolerant meant at least one year fully off immunosuppression without liver enzymes above twice normal. Study findings and constraints: Graft donor-reactive T cells possibly entered the graft instead of undergoing deletion. These preliminary findings come from unstandardized post-transplant sampling times.

As for this clone: Its antigen is undetermined.

Trimming left V 4 bases short and J 4 bases short, with 13 bases between. The CDR3 has 14 amino acids. Germline V gene lookup returns CDR1 LNHDA and CDR2 SQIVND (reference sequence). Profiled with immunoSEQ multiplex PCR; TCRdb holds only in-frame clones, not every one. The repertoire holds tens of thousands of clones, around four fifths seen once, with approximately 0.47% in the top ten. This sequence originates from a human patient who received a liver transplant. Some T cells may have come from the graft donor. The specimen comprised CD4+ T cells from blood, sampled about 46 months after liver transplant. This chain uses TRBV19 with TRBJ1-2; tentatively, D is TRBD1 (5 bases). CDR3 protein: CASSRDWGGYGYTF. The CDR3, as DNA: TGTGCCAGTAGTAGGGACTGGGGGGGCTATGGCTACACCTTC.